A selection of T cell receptor beta chains follows, all from one sample in a study. TCRdb reprocessed the 5' RACE reads via MiXCR and lists one record per CDR3 protein. Of tens of thousands of distinct CDR3 sequences in the sample, almost 25% were seen once. Sequenced material: tumor-infiltrating naive CD4+ T cells sorted from the breast tumor. These receptors originate from a female donor with breast cancer. CDR3s include the opening cysteine and the closing phenylalanine or tryptophan. The D gene is left open where the match is weak. Clone sizes are given selectively: once, few, many, or a class where the clone is expanded.

TRBJ2-7,many,NA,TRBV7-9,CASQGGGSEQYF,TGTGCCAGCCAGGGGGGAGGAAGCGAGCAGTACTTC
TRBJ2-5,medium-sized,NA,TRBV5-1,CASSLGGQSETQYF,TGCGCCAGCAGCTTAGGGGGACAATCAGAGACCCAGTACTTC
TRBJ2-2,few,NA,TRBV11-3,CASSRDSTGELFF,TGTGCCAGCAGCCGGGATTCCACCGGGGAGCTGTTTTTT
TRBJ2-1,NA,TRBD2,TRBV3-1,CASSFTTSFQFF,TGTGCCAGCAGCTTCACGACTAGCTTCCAGTTCTTC
TRBJ2-1,few,TRBD1,TRBV6-1,CASSAPGTGVTFEQFF,TGTGCCAGCAGTGCCCCCGGGACAGGGGTTACTTTTGAGCAGTTCTTC
TRBJ2-7,NA,NA,TRBV20-1,CSASAGIDREQYF,TGCAGTGCTTCTGCAGGGATAGATCGCGAGCAGTACTTC
TRBJ1-2,NA,NA,TRBV5-1,CASSFRPREYGHTF,TGCGCCAGCAGCTTCCGACCCCGAGAGTATGGCCACACCTTC
TRBJ2-2,NA,NA,TRBV6-2/TRBV6-3,CASVTLRSGELFF,TGTGCCAGCGTCACACTGAGATCCGGGGAGCTGTTTTTT
TRBJ1-1,NA,NA,TRBV20-1,CSAKIPGVYTEAFF,TGCAGTGCTAAAATCCCAGGGGTCTACACTGAAGCTTTCTTT
TRBJ1-4,NA,NA,TRBV7-2,CASSGRVHNEKLFF,TGTGCCAGCAGCGGGCGGGTCCATAATGAAAAACTGTTTTTT
TRBJ2-7,few,NA,TRBV6-2/TRBV6-3,CASSSADRYEQYF,TGTGCCAGCAGTTCCGCCGACAGATACGAGCAGTACTTC
TRBJ1-4,few,NA,TRBV9,CASSRGNTNEKLFF,TGTGCCAGCAGCCGGGGAAACACTAATGAAAAACTGTTTTTT
TRBJ1-2,few,TRBD1,TRBV20-1,CSARPGQLNYGYTF,TGCAGTGCTAGACCGGGACAGCTTAACTATGGCTACACCTTC
TRBJ2-7,few,NA,TRBV7-2,CASSFDTGPGRFTF,TGTGCCAGCAGCTTCGACACAGGGCCTGGAAGGTTTACATTC
TRBJ2-5,NA,TRBD1,TRBV6-5,CASSKGQGRGETQYF,TGTGCCAGCAGTAAGGGACAGGGAAGAGGAGAGACCCAGTACTTC
TRBJ2-1,NA,NA,TRBV20-1,CIARDVVSWSEQFF,TGCATTGCTAGAGATGTGGTATCTTGGAGTGAGCAGTTCTTC
TRBJ2-4,NA,NA,TRBV12-3/TRBV12-4,CASSPGSKNIQYF,TGTGCCAGCAGCCCCGGGTCCAAAAACATTCAGTACTTC
TRBJ2-1,many,TRBD2,TRBV6-2/TRBV6-3,CASRPGLAGGYSSYNEQFF,TGTGCCAGCAGGCCGGGACTAGCGGGAGGGTACAGCTCCTACAATGAGCAGTTCTTC
TRBJ1-1,few,TRBD1,TRBV11-2,CASSRTRTGQGTEAFF,TGTGCCAGCAGCCGAACCCGCACCGGACAGGGGACTGAAGCTTTCTTT
TRBJ1-1,NA,TRBD1,TRBV29-1,CSVVKAQGANTEAFF,TGCAGCGTTGTTAAGGCGCAGGGGGCTAACACTGAAGCTTTCTTT
TRBJ2-7,NA,NA,TRBV5-1,CASSSGWNYEQYF,TGCGCCAGCAGCTCCGGGTGGAACTACGAGCAGTACTTC
TRBJ2-3,NA,NA,TRBV11-3,CASSGNRDPTDTQYF,TGTGCCAGCAGCGGGAACCGGGACCCCACAGATACGCAGTATTTT
TRBJ1-2,NA,NA,TRBV3-1,CASSQGGGSGGYTF,TGTGCCAGCAGCCAAGGAGGAGGGAGTGGTGGCTACACCTTC
TRBJ2-7,NA,TRBD2,TRBV5-4,CASSSRLAGSSYEQYF,TGTGCCAGCAGCTCGCGACTAGCGGGGAGCTCCTACGAGCAGTACTTC
TRBJ1-1,NA,NA,TRBV7-8,CASSSRDSFNTEAFF,TGTGCCAGCAGCTCCCGAGACAGCTTCAACACTGAAGCTTTCTTT
TRBJ1-2,NA,NA,TRBV5-1,CASSLFVGDYGYTF,TGCGCCAGCAGCTTGTTCGTGGGAGACTATGGCTACACCTTC
TRBJ2-1,NA,NA,TRBV20-1,CSAGSYQGTYNEQFF,TGCAGTGCGGGGAGTTATCAGGGCACCTACAATGAGCAGTTCTTC
TRBJ2-5,NA,NA,TRBV4-3,CASSQVWDNKETQYF,TGCGCCAGCAGCCAAGTTTGGGACAATAAAGAGACCCAGTACTTC